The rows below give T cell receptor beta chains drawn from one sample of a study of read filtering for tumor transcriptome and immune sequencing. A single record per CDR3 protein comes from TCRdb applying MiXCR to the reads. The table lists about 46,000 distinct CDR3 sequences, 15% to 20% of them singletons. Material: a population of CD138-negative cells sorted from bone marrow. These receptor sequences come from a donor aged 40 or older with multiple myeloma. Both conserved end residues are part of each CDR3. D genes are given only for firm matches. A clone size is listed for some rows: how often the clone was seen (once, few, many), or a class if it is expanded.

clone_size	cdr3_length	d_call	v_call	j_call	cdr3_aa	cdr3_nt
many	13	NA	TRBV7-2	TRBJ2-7	CASSPRTGYEQYF	TGTGCCAGCAGCCCCCGCACAGGGTACGAGCAGTACTTC
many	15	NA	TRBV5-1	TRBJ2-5	CASSPGYRPQETQYF	TGCGCCAGCAGCCCGGGGTACAGGCCCCAAGAGACCCAGTACTTC
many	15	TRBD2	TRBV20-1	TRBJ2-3	CSASIAGGGTDTQYF	TGCAGTGCTAGTATAGCGGGAGGCGGCACAGATACGCAGTATTTT
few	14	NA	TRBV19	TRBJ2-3	CASSKGQEPDTQYF	TGTGCCAGTAGTAAGGGACAAGAACCAGATACGCAGTATTTT
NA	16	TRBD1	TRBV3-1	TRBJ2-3	CASSQDGTGGTDTQYF	TGTGCCAGCAGCCAAGACGGGACAGGGGGAACAGATACGCAGTATTTT
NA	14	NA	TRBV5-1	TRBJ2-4	CASRDPGTPNIQYF	TGTGCCAGCAGGGACCCGGGGACCCCCAACATTCAGTACTTC
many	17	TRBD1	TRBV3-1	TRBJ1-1	CASSPRTGGTMNTEAFF	TGTGCCAGCAGCCCCCGGACAGGGGGCACAATGAACACTGAAGCTTTCTTT
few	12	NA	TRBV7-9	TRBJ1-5	CASSLEGQPQHF	TGTGCCAGCAGCTTAGAGGGACAGCCCCAGCATTTT
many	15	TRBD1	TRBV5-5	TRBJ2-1	CASSGPGQVYNEQFF	TGTGCCAGCAGCGGACCGGGACAGGTCTACAATGAGCAGTTCTTC
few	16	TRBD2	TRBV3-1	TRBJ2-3	CASSQRTSGSSDTQYF	TGTGCCAGCAGCCAGAGGACTAGCGGGAGCTCAGATACGCAGTATTTT
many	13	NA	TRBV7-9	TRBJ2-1	CASSPDPHNEQFF	TGTGCCAGCAGCCCGGACCCACACAATGAGCAGTTCTTC
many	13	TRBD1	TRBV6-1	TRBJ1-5	CASSGDRDQPQHF	TGTGCCAGCAGTGGGGACAGGGACCAGCCCCAGCATTTT
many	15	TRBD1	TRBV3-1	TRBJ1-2	CASSSYLGQNYGYTF	TGTGCCAGCAGCTCCTACCTGGGACAGAACTATGGCTACACCTTC
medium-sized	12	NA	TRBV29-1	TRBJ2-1	CSVDRGYNEQFF	TGCAGCGTTGACAGGGGATACAATGAGCAGTTCTTC
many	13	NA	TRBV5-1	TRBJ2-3	CASSPGVEDTQYF	TGCGCCAGCAGCCCGGGGGTTGAAGATACGCAGTATTTT
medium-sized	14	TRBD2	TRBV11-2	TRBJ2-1	CASRHSGRLNEQFF	TGTGCCAGCAGACATAGCGGGAGGTTAAATGAGCAGTTCTTC
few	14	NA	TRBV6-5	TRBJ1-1	CASSYSTADTEAFF	TGTGCCAGCAGTTACTCGACAGCTGACACTGAAGCTTTCTTT
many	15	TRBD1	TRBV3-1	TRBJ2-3	CASSAGGGLSDTQYF	TGTGCCAGCAGCGCAGGGGGCGGATTGTCAGATACGCAGTATTTT
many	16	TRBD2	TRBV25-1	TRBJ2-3	CASSESPSGGTDTQYF	TGTGCCAGCAGTGAATCCCCTAGCGGAGGCACAGATACGCAGTATTTT
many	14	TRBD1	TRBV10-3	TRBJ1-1	CAIRDRVEDTEAFF	TGTGCCATCAGGGACAGGGTAGAAGACACTGAAGCTTTCTTT
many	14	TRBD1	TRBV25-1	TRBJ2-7	CASSGWDRPYEQYF	TGTGCCAGCAGTGGGTGGGACAGGCCCTACGAGCAGTACTTC
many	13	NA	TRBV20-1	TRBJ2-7	CSARAATSYEQYF	TGCAGTGCTAGAGCAGCCACCTCCTACGAGCAGTACTTC
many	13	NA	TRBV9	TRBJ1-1	CASSVGPNTEAFF	TGTGCCAGCAGCGTAGGGCCGAACACTGAAGCTTTCTTT
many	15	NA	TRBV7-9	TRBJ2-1	CASSLAGEVGNEQFF	TGTGCCAGCAGCTTAGCGGGAGAGGTCGGCAATGAGCAGTTCTTC
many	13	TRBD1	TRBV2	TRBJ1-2	CASSEGQGDGYTF	TGTGCCAGCAGTGAAGGACAGGGGGATGGCTACACCTTC
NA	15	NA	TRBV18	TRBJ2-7	CASSQVGLSSYEQYF	TGTGCCAGCTCACAAGTTGGACTGAGCTCCTACGAGCAGTACTTC
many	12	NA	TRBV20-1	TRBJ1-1	CSARLLNTEAFF	TGCAGTGCTAGACTCTTGAACACTGAAGCTTTCTTT
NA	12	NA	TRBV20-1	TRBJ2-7	CSARGSPYEQYF	TGCAGTGCTAGAGGGTCACCCTACGAGCAGTACTTC
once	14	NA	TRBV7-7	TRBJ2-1	CSSSLGASYNEQFF	TGTTCTAGCAGCTTGGGTGCGAGCTACAATGAGCAGTTCTTC
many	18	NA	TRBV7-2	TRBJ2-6	CASSLGGIAGAGANVLTF	TGTGCCAGCAGCTTAGGGGGGATAGCAGGGGCTGGGGCCAACGTCCTGACTTTC